This T cell receptor beta chain was recorded in a study of blood T cell repertoires in COVID-19 (dated by TCRdb to about 2020). As for the study more broadly: Samples covering the acute and convalescent phases of COVID-19 were provided by collaborators in the United States, Italy and Spain. The material from the prospective study consisted of cDNA or gDNA derived from T cells, B-cell-depleted T cells, or PBMCs. The dataset comprised deeply sampled blood TCRbeta repertoires from subjects exposed to, actively infected with, or recovered from COVID-19. The repertoires were released in a freely available public database intended as a resource for research on the immune response to SARS-CoV-2. Samples came from the ongoing ImmuneRACE study (first 160 participants) plus 1,254 subjects from 6 global collaborators. A de-identified subject ID, COVID-19 status, age in years and sex were almost always included in the sample metadata. HLA class I and class II types, where available, came from metadata supplied by the sample provider rather than from assay-based typing.

Points the paper makes about the study in general: How much clinical and demographic metadata was included differed by source and by participant, and the metadata was provided uncurated.

As concerns this clone: Its antigen remains undetermined. No qualities accompany the bases; no much larger clone lies one base away.

CDR1 SGHAT and CDR2 FQNNGV are derived from the germline V gene. The germline V end is reduced by 6 bases and the J end by 2 bases; junction bases left unmatched: 6. The CDR3 sequence holds 14 residues, the cysteine and phenylalanine included. The only DNA kept is the CDR3, 42 bases in frame from the first base. TCRbeta CDR3 regions were amplified from genomic DNA using the immunoSEQ Assay, a bias-controlled multiplex PCR. The original pipeline was this. The number of nucleated cells in each sample was estimated by amplification of reference gene primers within the assay. To quantify the absolute abundance of each unique TCRbeta CDR3 rearrangement, sequence reads were collapsed and filtered. For each sample, productive Simpson clonality was calculated by taking the square root of Simpson's diversity index across productive rearrangements. Sourced from immuneACCESS, this table was stored by TCRdb with only in-frame sequences that have V and J called. A share of the clones is absent; for the studies checked, an unresolved V gene accounts for under half, and the remainder has no known explanation. The DNA was the basis for D and trimming; V, J and clone size are from that table. Present in this sample are 65,000 to 70,000 clones, 65% to 90% of which were seen just once. Over 2.5% of the sample is in the top ten clones.

The collaborating institutions used their own protocols to collect whole blood in K2EDTA tubes. For TCRbeta analysis, collaborators shipped samples as frozen whole blood, isolated PBMCs, or DNA extracted from either of those sample types. Source material: peripheral blood. The V gene is TRBV11-2 and the J gene is TRBJ2-5; 7 bases in between match TRBD1. This sequence was found in an elderly man with acute or convalescent COVID-19. The CDR3: CASRIPGQQETQYF. The nucleotides are TGTGCCAGCAGGATTCCGGGACAGCAAGAGACCCAGTACTTC.